These 11 T cell receptor beta chains originate from one sample sequenced in a study of cytotoxic CD8 clonotypes in ibrutinib-treated CLL. Assay used: immunoSEQ multiplex PCR; TCRdb lists only in-frame clones, some missing. The sample consists of 150,000 to 200,000 clones, roughly 90% of them appearing once. This specimen consisted of PBMCs, obtained at disease progression, from a patient treated with ibrutinib. The receptors here all came from a human donor with chronic lymphocytic leukemia.

The chain couples TRBV28 to TRBJ1-1; TRBD1 aligns across 9 bases. CDR1 is MDHEN and CDR2 is SYDVKM in the germline V gene. The junction had 14 bases not matched to a gene; V was cut back by 6 bases and J by 0 bases. The CDR3 totals 18 residues. The CDR3, as DNA: TGTGCCAGCAGCTTGGTTGAGACAGGGGGGGCAATGAACACTGAAGCTTTCTTT. It is translated as CASSLVETGGAMNTEAFF.

J is TRBJ1-1 and V is TRBV7-8; D remains ambiguous. Trimming left V 5 bases short and J 6 bases short, with 16 bases between. The germline V gene encodes CDR1 SGHVS and CDR2 FQNEAQ. The CDR3 is 14 amino acids. CDR3 DNA sequence: TGTGCCAGCAGCCTAACGTTTTTGCAGGCTGAAGCTTTCTTT. Translation: CASSLTFLQAEAFF.

V is TRBV19 and J is TRBJ2-2, with D hard to call. The germline V and J ends were trimmed by 5 bases and 0 bases, with 13 bases remaining between them. The CDR3 spans 16 residues. From germline, CDR1 is LNHDA and CDR2 SQIVND (reference sequence). CDR3 sequence: CASSSETIANTGELFF. DNA of the CDR3: TGTGCCAGTAGTTCCGAGACAATCGCGAACACCGGGGAGCTGTTTTTT.

The chain is built from TRBV11-2 and TRBJ1-5, with 9 bases matching TRBD1. Germline assignment: CDR1 SGHAT and CDR2 FQNNGV. Trimming took 3 bases from V and 3 from J; bases not matched to a gene: 3. This CDR3 is built from 15 residues. This CDR3 reads CASSLGTGNNQPQHF. CDR3 DNA: TGTGCCAGCAGCTTGGGGACAGGGAACAATCAGCCCCAGCATTTT.

The gene calls are TRBV5-1 and TRBJ1-1; D may be TRBD1 (6 bases). Germline-derived CDR1 and CDR2 are SGHRS and YFSETQ. V gave up 4 bases and J gave up 4 bases, with 17 bases separating them. This CDR3 has 15 residues. CDR3 in DNA: TGCGCCAGCAGCCACACTAAGACAGGTAGCACTGAAGCTTTCTTT. It translates to CASSHTKTGSTEAFF.

Many counts were recorded for this clone. The rearrangement joins TRBV10-1 to TRBJ2-7; 12 bases agree with TRBD2. This CDR3 spans 15 amino acids. Trimming at V came to 6 bases and at J to 6 bases, leaving 9 bases not matched to a gene. Germline assignment: CDR1 WNHNN and CDR2 SYGVQD (reference sequence). This CDR3 is CASSGTSGRSGEQYF. In nucleotides, the CDR3 is TGCGCCAGCAGCGGTACTAGCGGGAGGTCGGGCGAGCAGTACTTC.

This clone was counted once. The rearrangement uses TRBV29-1 and TRBJ2-2; D ambiguous. V was clipped by 3 bases and J by 1 base, with 9 bases between them. The CDR3 contains 14 residues. Per the germline V gene, CDR1 is SQVTM and CDR2 is ANQGSEA. The CDR3 DNA is TGCAGCGTTGATAGTACAGAGAACACCGGGGAGCTGTTTTTT. Translating it yields CSVDSTENTGELFF.

The chain combines TRBV11-2 with TRBJ2-1; unclear D gene. CDR1 is SGHAT, CDR2 FQNNGV, per germline. CDR3 size: 12 residues. V lost 5 bases to trimming and J lost 7 bases, with 9 bases between them. The DNA for the CDR3 is TGTGCCAGCAGCGGCTGGGGAAATGAGCAGTTCTTC. Translated, it gives CASSGWGNEQFF.

This chain links TRBV10-2 with TRBJ2-1, with 14 positions matching TRBD2. This CDR3 comprises 21 residues. The V gene's germline CDR1 is WSHSY and CDR2 SAAADI. The V gene end was trimmed by 5 bases and the J gene end by 5 bases; junction bases not matched to a gene: 20. The DNA for the CDR3 is TGCGCCAGCAGTCGTCACATTCCGGGACTAGCGGGAGCAGAGGAGAACAATGAGCAGTTCTTC. This codes for CASSRHIPGLAGAEENNEQFF.

CDR3 nucleotide sequence: TGTGCCAGCAGCGTCCACAATGAGCAGTTCTTC. Its translation: CASSVHNEQFF. The chain combines TRBV7-9 with TRBJ2-1; no definite D call. This CDR3 has 11 amino acids. Germline CDR1 and CDR2: SEHNR and FQNEAQ (reference sequence). Trimming took off 5 bases at V and 5 bases at J, with 4 bases between the two ends.

The chain combines TRBV30 with TRBJ2-3; 11 nucleotides agree with TRBD2. J gave up 4 bases and V 1 base, and 7 bases lay outside the gene matches. This CDR3 has 16 residues. Per the germline V gene, CDR1 is GTSNPN and CDR2 is SVGIG (reference sequence). CDR3 protein: CAWSAPIAGGPDTQYF. For the CDR3, the DNA is TGTGCCTGGAGTGCACCGATAGCGGGAGGGCCAGATACGCAGTATTTT.